The 26 T cell receptor beta chains presented below share a single source sample, sequenced in a study of T cell responses to AZD1222 COVID-19 vaccine (dated by TCRdb to the early 2020s). The time point label corresponds to: baseline before first vaccination. Library preparation used the immunoSEQ multiplex PCR assay. TCRdb's version of the immuneACCESS table is confined to in-frame rearrangements and falls short of the full clone set. An unresolved V gene accounts for under half of the shortfall where checked; the remainder is of unknown origin. The sample data list approximately 85,000 clones, and 65% to 90% of these were observed just once. The top ten constitute just under 6.5% of the sample. The input for sequencing was peripheral blood, taken on day 0 of AZD1222 vaccination. The receptor source for this set is an adult in good health.

The CDR3 DNA is TGTGCCAGCAGTATGACGAACACCGGGGAGCTGTTTTTT. As protein: CASSMTNTGELFF. This chain connects TRBV6-2 or TRBV6-3 to TRBJ2-2, with D unclear. The CDR3 covers 13 residues. In germline, CDR1 is MNHEY, CDR2 SVGEGT. With 5 bases removed from V and 0 bases from J, the gap between germline ends came to 4 bases.

The CDR3 reads CASRAGTVNSPLHF. The CDR3 bases are TGTGCCAGCAGGGCCGGGACAGTAAATTCACCCCTCCACTTT. The chain joins TRBV9 to TRBJ1-6; 7 bases map to TRBD1. The CDR3 sequence is 14 residues long. CDR1 is SGDLS and CDR2 is YYNGEE in the germline V gene. The trim removed 5 bases at V and 7 bases at J, leaving 6 bases unmatched.

The chain joins TRBV6-5 to TRBJ1-5, with TRBD1 matching 7 bases. Germline V CDR1 and CDR2: MNHEY, SVGAGI. The CDR3 has 15 residues. The V segment lost 10 bases and the J segment 2 bases; nucleotides outside the gene matches: 11. The CDR3 loop is CATNTGEAGNQPQHF. CDR3 DNA sequence: TGTGCCACCAACACAGGGGAGGCTGGCAATCAGCCCCAGCATTTT.

In this sample, this clone turned up once. The chain couples TRBV10-1 to TRBJ2-2, with TRBD1 matching 7 bases. The CDR3 runs to 13 residues. After removal of 6 bases from V and 6 bases from J, the junction contained 4 bases not matched to a gene. The V gene's germline CDR1 is WNHNN and CDR2 SYGVQD (reference sequence). CDR3 nucleotide sequence: TGCGCCAGCAGCGGGACAGCAGCCGGGGAGCTGTTTTTT. Translation gives CASSGTAAGELFF.

This rearrangement joins TRBV29-1 to TRBJ2-7; tentatively, D is TRBD2 (6 bases). Germline V gene sequence: CDR1 SQVTM, CDR2 ANQGSEA. Trimming shortened V by 6 bases and J by 2 bases, and 11 bases separated the two germline ends. The CDR3 extends over 12 amino acids. CDR3 nucleotides: TGCAGCGTCGGGACTCAAACCTACGAGCAGTACTTC. The encoded protein is CSVGTQTYEQYF.

This clone was picked up one time. The V call is TRBV4-2, the J call TRBJ1-4; 8 nucleotides agree with TRBD1. The J segment lost 3 bases and the V segment lost 5 bases, leaving 5 bases of the junction unmatched. The CDR3 is 15 amino acids. Germline CDR1 LGHNA, CDR2 YNFKEQ. The CDR3 sequence is CASSAGQGANEKLFF. CDR3 coding DNA: TGTGCCAGCAGCGCCGGACAGGGAGCTAATGAAAAACTGTTTTTT.

The V and J genes are TRBV6-1 and TRBJ1-6; D not resolved. V was shortened by 6 bases and J by 7 bases, with 4 bases between the two germline ends. The CDR3 is 11 residues long. Germline V gene data show CDR1 as MNHNS and CDR2 as SASEGT. Here the CDR3 DNA reads TGTGCCAGCAGACTGAATTCACCCCTCCACTTT. This sequence encodes CASRLNSPLHF.

The chain uses TRBV2 and TRBJ2-1; 10 bases align to TRBD1. Germline CDR1 SNHLY, CDR2 FYNNEI. This CDR3 has 14 residues. With V trimmed by 5 bases and J by 8 bases, 6 bases remained unmatched. The CDR3 reads CASSWTGGRDEQFF. The DNA of the CDR3 is TGTGCCAGCAGTTGGACAGGGGGTCGGGATGAGCAGTTCTTC.

This clone was counted once. The chain is built from TRBV18 and TRBJ2-1; 7 nucleotides agree with TRBD2. Looked up from germline, CDR1 is KGHSH and CDR2 is LQKENI. This CDR3 is 12 amino acids long. J was trimmed by 9 bases and V by 6 bases; bases with no gene match: 5. The CDR3, as DNA: TGTGCCAGCTCCGAAGGGAGGGGTGAGCAGTTCTTC. Protein sequence: CASSEGRGEQFF. Together with reference TRBV18 and TRBJ2-1, the CDR3 gives the full variable domain: NAGVMQNPRHLVRRRGQEARLRCSPMKGHSHVYWYRQLPEEGLKFMVYLQKENIIDESGMPKERFSAEFPKEGPSILRIQQVVRGDSAAYFCASSEGRGEQFFGPGTRLTVL.

The V and J genes are TRBV6-1 and TRBJ2-3; TRBD2 matches at 8 bases. The germline V gene encodes CDR1 MNHNS and CDR2 SASEGT. Trimming cost V 2 bases and J 6 bases; bases outside gene matches: 19. The CDR3 is 19 residues long. In DNA, the CDR3 is TGTGCCAGCAGTGAATCTAGCGGGCTTGGTTATTCGTCCGGGGATACGCAGTATTTT. The encoded protein is CASSESSGLGYSSGDTQYF.

This chain joins TRBV30 and TRBJ1-2; 9 nucleotides align to TRBD1. This CDR3 is built from 18 residues. Germline V CDR1 and CDR2: GTSNPN, SVGIG (reference sequence). Trimming removed 0 bases from V and 8 bases from J; junction bases left unmatched: 19. In DNA form, the CDR3 reads TGTGCCTGGAGTGTAGGGGGGGGACAGGGCGGACCGCTCCGGGGCTACACCTTC. This sequence encodes CAWSVGGGQGGPLRGYTF. Full variable domain (outside the CDR3, taken from reference TRBV30 and TRBJ1-2): SQTIHQWPATLVQPVGSPLSLECTVEGTSNPNLYWYRQAAGRGLQLLFYSVGIGQISSEVPQNLSASRPQDRQFILSSKKLLLSDSGFYLCAWSVGGGQGGPLRGYTFGSGTRLTVV.

The chain carries TRBV15 and TRBJ1-5; unclear D gene. CDR3 length equals 15 residues. V was clipped by 5 bases and J by 4 bases, with 15 bases between them. CDR1 and CDR2 (germline): LNHNV, YYDKDF (reference sequence). The CDR3 DNA sequence: TGTGCCACCAGCCCAATTGGGTCCAGGAATCAGCCCCAGCATTTT. This translates into CATSPIGSRNQPQHF.

The V gene is TRBV7-9, the J gene TRBJ1-1, with D hard to call. CDR3 length: 15 amino acids. The germline V gene encodes CDR1 SEHNR and CDR2 FQNEAQ (reference sequence). The V end lost 0 bases, the J end lost 1 base, and 9 bases lay between the germline ends. Here the CDR3 DNA reads TGTGCCAGCAGCTTAGCGGTTGGGAGGAACACTGAAGCTTTCTTT. It specifies CASSLAVGRNTEAFF.

The chain uses TRBV6-5 and TRBJ1-5; a weak D match, TRBD1 (5 bases). The length of the CDR3 is 15 residues. Trimming cost V 6 bases and J 0 bases, with 12 bases left between them. Germline CDR1 reads MNHEY; CDR2 reads SVGAGI. CDR3 DNA sequence: TGTGCCAGCAGCGTACAGGCCTATAGCAATCAGCCCCAGCATTTT. Amino acids: CASSVQAYSNQPQHF.

This clone was seen a single time. The rearrangement uses TRBV7-9 and TRBJ1-4; no firm D call. CDR1 is SEHNR and CDR2 is FQNEAQ in the germline V gene (reference sequence). There are 15 residues in the CDR3. V shed 2 bases and J shed 8 bases, with 15 bases lying between them. This CDR3 is CASSLFDGAGEKLFF. CDR3 nucleotides: TGTGCCAGCAGCTTATTCGACGGCGCTGGGGAAAAACTGTTTTTT.

V gene TRBV13 combines with J gene TRBJ2-5; 7 bases agree with TRBD2. CDR1 PRHDT and CDR2 FYEKMQ come from the germline V gene (reference sequence). This CDR3 comprises 13 residues. V shed 4 bases and J 2 bases; nucleotides not matched to a gene: 1. The CDR3 DNA follows: TGTGCCAGCAGCTCGGGACTACAAGAGACCCAGTACTTC. Protein sequence: CASSSGLQETQYF.

V gene TRBV30 combines with J gene TRBJ1-3; D gene uncertain. The CDR3 runs to 13 residues. V gave up 0 bases and J gave up 3 bases, with 6 bases separating them. Germline V gene sequence: CDR1 GTSNPN, CDR2 SVGIG (reference sequence). In DNA form, the CDR3 reads TGTGCCTGGAGTGTATCGGGTGGAAACACCATATATTTT. This codes for CAWSVSGGNTIYF.

The V call is TRBV5-1, the J call TRBJ2-2, with 7 bases that match TRBD1. Germline CDR1 is SGHRS and CDR2 is YFSETQ. Trimming at V came to 5 bases and at J to 3 bases, leaving 7 bases not matched to a gene. The CDR3 has 15 amino acids. CDR3 sequence reads: CASRSQGIDTGELFF. For the CDR3, the DNA is TGCGCCAGCAGATCACAGGGGATCGACACCGGGGAGCTGTTTTTT.

The chain is built from TRBV6-5 and TRBJ1-1; the match to TRBD1 covers 7 bases. Trimming took 5 bases from V and 5 from J; bases not matched to a gene: 11. The CDR3 sequence is 15 residues long. Looked up from germline, CDR1 is MNHEY and CDR2 is SVGAGI. CDR3 in amino acids: CASSRKQGIGTEAFF. CDR3 coding DNA: TGTGCCAGCAGTCGCAAACAGGGGATAGGGACTGAAGCTTTCTTT.

This rearrangement joins TRBV5-1 to TRBJ2-1, with 9 bases that match TRBD1. This CDR3 comprises 14 residues. With 3 bases clipped from V and 7 bases from J, the junction kept 5 bases outside the gene matches. The V gene's germline CDR1 is SGHRS and CDR2 YFSETQ. CDR3 coding DNA: TGCGCCAGCAGCTCCGGGACAGGGCGGAATGAGCAGTTCTTC. This encodes CASSSGTGRNEQFF.

V is TRBV5-5 and J is TRBJ2-7; D gene ambiguous. Trimming removed 0 bases from V and 0 bases from J, with 7 bases in between. This CDR3 region has 14 residues. Germline-derived CDR1 and CDR2 are SGHKS and YYEKEE (reference sequence). CDR3 coding DNA: TGTGCCAGCAGCTTGGGTGTGAGCTCCTACGAGCAGTACTTC. Encoded protein: CASSLGVSSYEQYF.

The rearrangement uses TRBV3-1 (or the pseudogene TRBV3-2) and TRBJ2-7, with no clear D. Trimming cost V 1 base and J 1 base, with 17 bases left between them. The CDR3 extends over 17 amino acids. CDR1 LGHDT and CDR2 YNNKEL come from the germline V gene (reference sequence). DNA of the CDR3: TGTGCCAGCAGCCAAGGGTCCATTGGGCTGAGGTCCTACGAGCAGTACTTC. Protein product: CASSQGSIGLRSYEQYF.

V gene TRBV30 combines with J gene TRBJ1-3, with D tentatively TRBD1 (5 bases). Between the trimmed V and J ends, which lost 5 bases and 2 bases, there was a span of 16 bases. The germline V gene has CDR1 GTSNPN and CDR2 SVGIG (reference sequence). CDR3 size: 15 residues. CDR3 DNA sequence: TGTGCCTGGGCCGGTACAGGCCCCCCTGGAAACACCATATATTTT. Protein product: CAWAGTGPPGNTIYF. Variable domain in full (rest from reference TRBV30 and TRBJ1-3): SQTIHQWPATLVQPVGSPLSLECTVEGTSNPNLYWYRQAAGRGLQLLFYSVGIGQISSEVPQNLSASRPQDRQFILSSKKLLLSDSGFYLCAWAGTGPPGNTIYFGEGSWLTVV.

The chain carries TRBV27 and TRBJ1-2; perhaps TRBD1 as D (6 bases). There are 16 residues in the CDR3. V dropped 5 bases and J dropped 5 bases, with 21 bases sitting between them. CDR1 is MNHEY and CDR2 is SMNVEV in the germline V gene (reference sequence). The CDR3 sequence is CASSPRGGAVSYGYTF. The CDR3 DNA is TGTGCCAGCAGTCCCCGGGGGGGGGCAGTGAGTTATGGCTACACCTTC.

The V and J genes are TRBV10-3 and TRBJ1-2; D may be TRBD1 (5 bases). With 0 bases removed from V and 4 bases from J, the gap between germline ends came to 9 bases. Per germline, CDR1 ENHRY and CDR2 SYGVKD. This CDR3 spans 14 amino acids. In nucleotides, the CDR3 is TGTGCCATCAGTGAGTCGGGGGTAACCTATGGCTACACCTTC. It is translated as CAISESGVTYGYTF.

The rearrangement uses TRBV9 and TRBJ1-4, with D uncertain. This CDR3 has 16 amino acids. Trimming cost V 0 bases and J 0 bases, with 9 bases left between them. Per germline, CDR1 SGDLS and CDR2 YYNGEE. In nucleotides, the CDR3 is TGTGCCAGCAGCGTAGATCCGAATCCAACTAATGAAAAACTGTTTTTT. Protein sequence: CASSVDPNPTNEKLFF.